A selection of T cell receptor beta chains follows, all from one sample in a study of blood T cell repertoires in COVID-19. Here immunoSEQ multiplex PCR was the method, and the copy in TCRdb shows in-frame clones only, minus some. The sample comprises about 140,000 clones, approximately 84% of which are singletons, and around 1.8% rests with the top ten. Input material: peripheral blood. The source of these receptors is a woman aged 55-69 years with acute or convalescent COVID-19. Each CDR3 is given with its conserved first and last residue. Each record gives: J gene, V gene, clone size, D gene, CDR3 length, CDR3 DNA, CDR3 protein. D genes are given only for firm matches. Rows give clone size only sometimes, using once, few, many, or a class for an expanded clone.

TRBJ2-1,TRBV11-2,NA,NA,16,TGTGCCAGCAGACCCGGGCCATTTAGGGGCTACAATGAGCAGTTCTTC,CASRPGPFRGYNEQFF
TRBJ2-2,TRBV7-3,NA,NA,15,TGTGCCAGCAGCTTAACTAGCGCGAACACCGGGGAGCTGTTTTTT,CASSLTSANTGELFF
TRBJ2-1,TRBV6-6,NA,NA,14,TGTGCCAGCAGTTTCCGTCCCGGAAGGGGTGAGCAGTTCTTC,CASSFRPGRGEQFF
TRBJ1-3,TRBV10-3,NA,NA,15,TGTGCCATCAGTGAGTCGGTCTACTCTGGAAACACCATATATTTT,CAISESVYSGNTIYF
TRBJ2-2,TRBV5-1,NA,NA,15,TGCGCCAGCAGCCTAAAACAGGGTCGGACCGGGGAGCTGTTTTTT,CASSLKQGRTGELFF
TRBJ2-7,TRBV7-9,NA,NA,14,TGTGCCAGCAGCTTAGCGGGGGGAAACTACGAGCAGTACTTC,CASSLAGGNYEQYF
TRBJ2-7,TRBV28,NA,TRBD1,14,TGTGCCAGCAGTTCCCCGGGACAGCACTACGAGCAGTACTTC,CASSSPGQHYEQYF
TRBJ1-4,TRBV9,NA,TRBD1,15,TGTGCCAGCAGCGAATCGACAGGGTATCAGGAAAAACTGTTTTTT,CASSESTGYQEKLFF
TRBJ2-4,TRBV6-5,NA,TRBD2,14,TGTGCCAGCAGGACTAGCGGATATGAAAACATTCAGTACTTC,CASRTSGYENIQYF
TRBJ2-7,TRBV9,few,TRBD1,14,TGTGCCAGCAGCCGGACAGGGGTGGATTACGAGCAGTACTTC,CASSRTGVDYEQYF
TRBJ2-6,TRBV9,NA,NA,14,TGTGCCAGCAGCGTCAGCTCTGGGGCCAACGTCCTGACTTTC,CASSVSSGANVLTF
TRBJ2-1,TRBV12-5,NA,TRBD2,17,TGTGCTAGTGGTTTCGCGAAGACTAGCGGGAGTATGAATGAGCAGTTCTTC,CASGFAKTSGSMNEQFF
TRBJ1-2,TRBV28,NA,TRBD1,16,TGTGCCAGCAGTCCTTCCGGGACAGGGGTTGACTATGGCTACACCTTC,CASSPSGTGVDYGYTF
TRBJ2-1,TRBV7-9,NA,TRBD2,21,TGTGCCAGCACCTACCCATGGAGCGGGAGCGTAGATTTCAGCTCCTACAATGAGCAGTTCTTC,CASTYPWSGSVDFSSYNEQFF
TRBJ2-1,TRBV10-1,few,NA,13,TGCGCCAGCTCGCGTCGGCCCTCAGGTGAGCAGTTCTTC,CASSRRPSGEQFF
TRBJ1-4,TRBV9,NA,NA,19,TGTGCCAGCAGCGCGGGAACAGGGTCTTTTTTGACTAAGCGGGAAAAACTGTTTTTT,CASSAGTGSFLTKREKLFF
TRBJ2-7,TRBV12-3/TRBV12-4,NA,NA,13,TGTGCCAGCAGTTTCGGGAGCTTAAAGGAGCAGTACTTC,CASSFGSLKEQYF
TRBJ2-7,TRBV18,once,NA,14,TGTGCCAGCTCACCAATAGGGGTGGACTACGAGCAGTACTTC,CASSPIGVDYEQYF
TRBJ1-1,TRBV11-2,NA,TRBD1,17,TGTGCCAGCAGCCCACGACCACAGGGGTCCCGGCCCACTGAAGCTTTCTTT,CASSPRPQGSRPTEAFF
TRBJ1-1,TRBV5-1,NA,TRBD1,15,TGCGCCAGCAGCGCCCTTCACAGGGGCGGCACTGAAGCTTTCTTT,CASSALHRGGTEAFF
TRBJ2-1,TRBV4-2,NA,TRBD2,15,TGTGCCAGCAGCCCTAGCGGGGGGGGGACGAATGAGCAGTTCTTC,CASSPSGGGTNEQFF
TRBJ2-7,TRBV10-2,NA,TRBD2,14,TGCGCCAGCAAAGGGATGGGGGTAGCGGGAGAGCAGTACTTC,CASKGMGVAGEQYF
TRBJ2-7,TRBV3-1/TRBV3-2,NA,NA,14,TGTGCCAGCAGCCAGACAGGAAGCTCCTACGAGCAGTACTTC,CASSQTGSSYEQYF
TRBJ2-5,TRBV7-9,once,TRBD2,14,TGTGCCAGCAGCTTCGGGACTACTCAAGAGACCCAGTACTTC,CASSFGTTQETQYF
TRBJ2-7,TRBV7-6,NA,TRBD2,18,TGTGCCAGCAGCTTAGGACGCCTAGCGGGAGGAATCGCCTACGAGCAGTACTTC,CASSLGRLAGGIAYEQYF
TRBJ2-3,TRBV5-1,NA,TRBD1,15,TGCGCCAGCAGCCCGGGACAGGCTTTCACAGATACGCAGTATTTT,CASSPGQAFTDTQYF
TRBJ2-3,TRBV18,NA,NA,14,TGTGCCAGCTCACCGGCCGTTCCGAAAGATACGCAGTATTTT,CASSPAVPKDTQYF
TRBJ1-4,TRBV7-9,few,NA,15,TGTGCCAGCAGCTTAGACCTCAGGGGTATTGAAAAACTGTTTTTT,CASSLDLRGIEKLFF
TRBJ1-1,TRBV29-1,NA,TRBD1,13,TGCAGCGTTGAGACAGGGGCGGACACTGAAGCTTTCTTT,CSVETGADTEAFF
TRBJ1-3,TRBV19,NA,NA,16,TGTGCCAGTAGTATCCTTCCGGGAGTCCCTGGAAACACCATATATTTT,CASSILPGVPGNTIYF
TRBJ2-7,TRBV2,NA,NA,13,TGTGCCAGCAGTAGGGACATTACCTACGAGCAGTACTTC,CASSRDITYEQYF
TRBJ1-1,TRBV3-1/TRBV3-2,NA,NA,14,TGTGCCAGCAGCCAAGGGGGGGGGAGCACTGAAGCTTTCTTT,CASSQGGGSTEAFF
TRBJ2-2,TRBV5-4,NA,NA,11,TGTGCCAGCAGCTTCTCCGGGGAGCTGTTTTTT,CASSFSGELFF
TRBJ1-1,TRBV18,NA,NA,11,TGTGCCAGTCTAACAGGGACCGAAGCTTTCTTT,CASLTGTEAFF
TRBJ2-2,TRBV3-1/TRBV3-2,NA,NA,15,TGTGCCAGCAGCCCGGGACTGCTAGACACCGGGGAGCTGTTTTTT,CASSPGLLDTGELFF
TRBJ2-7,TRBV7-8,NA,NA,13,TGTGCCAGCAGCTTAGATCGAGGGGGCGAGCAGTACTTC,CASSLDRGGEQYF
TRBJ2-7,TRBV4-1,NA,TRBD2,17,TGCGCCAGCAGCCCTCTGGGCAACTCAGCGGGAGCCCACGAGCAGTACTTC,CASSPLGNSAGAHEQYF
TRBJ1-2,TRBV28,NA,NA,16,TGTGCCAGCAGTTTCCCATCGCGGATCGCTGATGATGGCTACACCTTC,CASSFPSRIADDGYTF
TRBJ1-1,TRBV14,once,TRBD1,17,TGTGCCAGCAGCCAAGATGGGGACAGGGGCCTGAACACTGAAGCTTTCTTT,CASSQDGDRGLNTEAFF
TRBJ1-4,TRBV18,once,TRBD1,14,TGTGCCAGCTCTACAGGGGGAACTAATGAAAAACTGTTTTTT,CASSTGGTNEKLFF
TRBJ1-1,TRBV10-3,NA,TRBD1,16,TGTGCCATCAGTGAGTCCCGGACAGGCAAGAACACTGAAGCTTTCTTT,CAISESRTGKNTEAFF
TRBJ1-5,TRBV28,many,TRBD1,15,TGTGCCAGTAAGTCGGGGGGACAGGGGTATCAGCCCCAGCATTTT,CASKSGGQGYQPQHF
TRBJ2-7,TRBV11-2,NA,NA,14,TGTGCCAGCAGCTTTGGAGCCAACTTCTACGAGCAGTACTTC,CASSFGANFYEQYF
TRBJ2-7,TRBV28,once,NA,12,TGTGCCAGCAGTCCTCCGGGGAACGAGCAGTACTTC,CASSPPGNEQYF
TRBJ2-1,TRBV7-2,few,NA,12,TGTGCCAGCAGCTCCACTAGTTTTGAGCAGTTCTTC,CASSSTSFEQFF
TRBJ1-2,TRBV2,NA,NA,14,TGTGCCAGCAGTGAAGGGGGCCAGGGAGGAGGCTACACCTTC,CASSEGGQGGGYTF
TRBJ2-1,TRBV7-3,NA,TRBD2,15,TGTGCCAGCAGCTCGGGACTAGCGGGAGCGGGGGAGCAGTTCTTC,CASSSGLAGAGEQFF
TRBJ2-5,TRBV11-3,NA,NA,16,TGTGCCAGCAGCCCCGGGACACCCGGAGCCCAAGAGACCCAGTACTTC,CASSPGTPGAQETQYF
TRBJ2-1,TRBV5-1,NA,TRBD2,13,TGCGCCAGCAGCTTTCGACTAGCGGATGAGCAGTTCTTC,CASSFRLADEQFF
TRBJ2-1,TRBV11-1,once,NA,11,TGTGCCAGCCTCTCGGAGTTTGAGCAGTTCTTC,CASLSEFEQFF
TRBJ2-3,TRBV5-1,NA,NA,13,TGCGCCAGCAGGTCCCTAAGCACAGATACGCAGTATTTT,CASRSLSTDTQYF
TRBJ1-2,TRBV7-2,NA,TRBD1,14,TGTGCCAGCAGCTTGGGACAGGGAGACTATGGCTACACCTTC,CASSLGQGDYGYTF
TRBJ1-2,TRBV27,few,TRBD1,15,TGTGCCAGCGGTATCCGGACAGGCAACAGACTGGGCTACACCTTC,CASGIRTGNRLGYTF